The clone carrying this TCR beta chain was seen repeatedly, ten times or more. Its antigen is not identified. Germline V CDR1 and CDR2: DFQATT, SNEGSKA (reference sequence). The CDR3 consists of 13 residues. V was cut by 1 base and J by 6 bases, with 12 bases left in between. This sample was taken from a study of T cells after yellow fever vaccination. Whole-study findings and limits: Abundant clonotypes from the bulk population could have been carried over as contaminants into FACS-sorted repertoires.

Conversion of TCR transcripts into cDNA relied on 5'RACE template switching, which added a universal primer site and UMIs. TCRdb passed the 5' RACE reads through MiXCR, listing each CDR3 protein once. The data show about 120,000 distinct CDR3 sequences, 7% to 8.5% seen once. The clonotype comes from a man younger than 40 who received the YFV17D yellow fever vaccine. The sample was CD8+ T cells sorted from PBMCs, taken 45 days after the yellow fever booster vaccination. This sequence joins TRBV20-1 and TRBJ1-2; no firm D call. The CDR3 DNA reads as TGCAGTGCTAGAGGAGCAACCCAGGATGGCTACACCTTC. It encodes CSARGATQDGYTF.